This T cell receptor beta chain was obtained from a study of T cell changes during pregnancy in multiple sclerosis. This clone was observed a single time. Clones were read by immunoSEQ multiplex PCR, and TCRdb kept only the in-frame ones, dropping some. This table has 69,000 or so clones, 85% to 95% appearing once. Trimming took 4 bases from V and 11 from J; bases not matched to a gene: 9. CDR1 and CDR2 from the germline V gene are SQVTM and ANQGSEA. The CDR3 sequence is 12 residues long. Sequences were derived from peripheral blood, sampled before pregnancy. V usage is TRBV29-1 and J usage is TRBJ1-1; 8 nucleotides align to TRBD1. This sequence originates from a female donor with multiple sclerosis, enrolled in a pregnancy study. In DNA form, the CDR3 reads TGCAGCGTTGTCGGACAGGGAGTGAAGGCTTTCTTT. This encodes CSVVGQGVKAFF.